The 22 T cell receptor beta chains below all came from one sample that was sequenced in a study of control samples from healthy donors and cancer patients. Some clones are missing from TCRdb's copy, which holds only in-frame ones; the method was immunoSEQ multiplex PCR. The sample consists of 150,000 to 200,000 clones, approximately 91% of them appearing once. The sample consisted of blood. The receptors were sampled from a woman aged 40 to 50 in good health.

The V call is TRBV19, the J call TRBJ1-1, with D tentatively TRBD1 (5 bases). V was shortened by 5 bases and J by 1 base, with 14 bases between the two germline ends. Germline-derived CDR1 and CDR2 are LNHDA and SQIVND (reference sequence). The CDR3 has 15 amino acids. Here the CDR3 DNA reads TGTGCCAGTAGTCCCCGGGGCGGTGCGAACACTGAAGCTTTCTTT. It translates to CASSPRGGANTEAFF.

The chain joins TRBV6-5 to TRBJ2-2; weak D call: TRBD1 (6 bases). Between the trimmed V and J ends, which lost 6 bases and 6 bases, there was a span of 14 bases. CDR1 and CDR2 (germline): MNHEY, SVGAGI. The CDR3 sequence is 14 residues long. The CDR3: CASRTAGVAGELFF. In nucleotides, the CDR3 is TGTGCCAGCAGGACCGCAGGGGTGGCCGGGGAGCTGTTTTTT.

CDR3 sequence reads: CASSYRGGHEQFF. The CDR3 DNA reads TGTGCCAGCAGTTACCGGGGGGGACATGAGCAGTTCTTC. The chain joins TRBV6-5 to TRBJ2-1; 8 positions match TRBD2. Germline CDR1 is MNHEY and CDR2 is SVGAGI. The V and J ends lost 2 bases and 8 bases, in that order; junction bases with no gene match: 2. The CDR3 contains 13 residues.

The chain couples TRBV19 to TRBJ2-5; 9 bases are a match to TRBD1. Germline V lookup: CDR1 LNHDA, CDR2 SQIVND (reference sequence). V lost 6 bases, J lost 2 bases, and 10 bases stayed unmatched. CDR3 length equals 16 residues. Written as DNA, the CDR3 is TGTGCCAGTAGCCTTGGACAGGGGAAATCACAAGAGACCCAGTACTTC. It codes for CASSLGQGKSQETQYF.

The rearrangement links TRBV6-5 to TRBJ2-1, with 10 bases that match TRBD2. The CDR3 loop spans 15 amino acids. Trimming cost V 5 bases and J 8 bases; bases outside gene matches: 9. Germline V gives CDR1 MNHEY, CDR2 SVGAGI. CDR3 DNA: TGTGCCAGCAGTCAGCGGGGGGGCCTTATCTATGAGCAGTTCTTC. Translating it yields CASSQRGGLIYEQFF.

The J gene is TRBJ1-4, the V gene TRBV12-3 or TRBV12-4, with TRBD1 identical over 8 bases. Trimming cost V 6 bases and J 5 bases; bases outside gene matches: 2. The CDR3 contains 13 residues. The CDR3 DNA reads TGTGCCAGCAGGGGACAGGAGAATGAAAAACTGTTTTTT. It codes for CASRGQENEKLFF.

The J gene is TRBJ1-2, the V gene TRBV5-6; perhaps TRBD1 as D (6 bases). The CDR3 has 14 amino acids. Germline V gene lookup returns CDR1 SGHDT and CDR2 YYEEEE. V shed 2 bases and J shed 5 bases, with 13 bases lying between them. The chain's CDR3 is CASSFLQGPYGYTF. CDR3 nucleotide sequence: TGTGCCAGCAGCTTCCTACAGGGACCTTATGGCTACACCTTC.

The CDR3 here is CASSQDSSGGRGRFF. The CDR3 nucleotides read TGTGCCAGTAGTCAGGACTCTAGCGGAGGGCGGGGCCGGTTCTTC. The chain employs TRBV19 and TRBJ2-1, with 7 nucleotides matching TRBD2. The length of the CDR3 is 15 residues. V was clipped by 5 bases and J by 15 bases; unmatched bases: 19. Germline assignment: CDR1 LNHDA and CDR2 SQIVND (reference sequence).

The V and J genes are TRBV24-1 and TRBJ2-2; maybe TRBD1 (6 bases). This CDR3 region has 12 residues. Trimming pared 9 bases from V and 6 bases from J, leaving 10 bases between. Germline V gives CDR1 KGHDR, CDR2 SFDVKD. CDR3 loop: CATGGRSGELFF. The CDR3 DNA reads TGTGCCACCGGGGGCCGTTCCGGGGAGCTGTTTTTT.

The chain carries TRBV14 and TRBJ2-7, with TRBD2 identical over 8 bases. CDR1 and CDR2 from the germline V gene are SGHDN and FVKESK. This CDR3 is built from 13 residues. The V gene end was trimmed by 4 bases and the J gene end by 6 bases; junction bases not matched to a gene: 5. The DNA of the CDR3 is TGTGCCAGCAGCCTTCCGGGGGGGGGCGAGCAGTACTTC. This codes for CASSLPGGGEQYF. Combining the CDR3 with reference TRBV14 and TRBJ2-7 gives the whole variable domain EAGVTQFPSHSVIEKGQTVTLRCDPISGHDNLYWYRRVMGKEIKFLLHFVKESKQDESGMPNNRFLAERTGGTYSTLKVQPAELEDSGVYFCASSLPGGGEQYFGPGTRLTVT.

This chain joins TRBV14 and TRBJ2-7; the D gene is possibly TRBD2 (6 bases). Germline V lookup: CDR1 SGHDN, CDR2 FVKESK. The V end lost 5 bases, the J end lost 7 bases, and 15 bases lay between the germline ends. This CDR3 spans 13 amino acids. CDR3 in DNA: TGTGCCAGCAGCGCGGGACCGAGCTTTGAGCAGTACTTC. This sequence encodes CASSAGPSFEQYF.

The chain is built from TRBV19 and TRBJ1-4, with D possibly matching TRBD1 (5 bases). V was trimmed by 7 bases and J by 0 bases, leaving 12 bases between them. Per the germline V gene, CDR1 is LNHDA and CDR2 is SQIVND (reference sequence). The CDR3 length is 15 residues. Written as DNA, the CDR3 is TGTGCCAGTACCCGGACACTATCAACTAATGAAAAACTGTTTTTT. It encodes CASTRTLSTNEKLFF.

The rearrangement uses TRBV19 and TRBJ2-2; D is possibly TRBD1 (5 bases). Germline CDR1 and CDR2: LNHDA and SQIVND (reference sequence). The ends were cut back, 7 bases at V and 0 bases at J, with 6 bases in the middle. The CDR3 sequence is 13 residues long. The DNA of the CDR3 is TGTGCCAGTACAGGGTCGAACACCGGGGAGCTGTTTTTT. Translating it yields CASTGSNTGELFF.

This rearrangement joins TRBV28 to TRBJ1-3; D call uncertain. The germline gives CDR1 MDHEN, CDR2 SYDVKM. Trimming cost V 2 bases and J 1 base, with 6 bases left between them. The CDR3 loop spans 14 amino acids. DNA of the CDR3: TGTGCCAGCAGTTTAGCACAATCTGGAAACACCATATATTTT. Residues: CASSLAQSGNTIYF.

The chain employs TRBV19 and TRBJ1-4; D unclear. Trimming took off 0 bases at V and 5 bases at J, with 10 bases between the two ends. Germline loops: CDR1 LNHDA, CDR2 SQIVND (reference sequence). The CDR3 contains 15 residues. The CDR3 reads CASSIEAGVNEKLFF. DNA of the CDR3: TGTGCCAGTAGTATAGAGGCCGGAGTGAATGAAAAACTGTTTTTT.

The chain joins TRBV9 to TRBJ2-2, with D unresolved. The CDR3 runs to 15 residues. Germline-derived CDR1 and CDR2 are SGDLS and YYNGEE. The germline V and J ends were trimmed by 4 bases and 6 bases, with 16 bases remaining between them. CDR3 sequence: CASSQTEAQAGELFF. The CDR3 DNA sequence: TGTGCCAGCAGCCAAACTGAGGCCCAGGCCGGGGAGCTGTTTTTT. Full variable domain (outside the CDR3, taken from reference TRBV9 and TRBJ2-2): DSGVTQTPKHLITATGQRVTLRCSPRSGDLSVYWYQQSLDQGLQFLIQYYNGEERAKGNILERFSAQQFPDLHSELNLSSLELGDSALYFCASSQTEAQAGELFFGEGSRLTVL.

Details on this clone: This CDR3 is also generated by other DNA sequences in the sample. V usage is TRBV9 and J usage is TRBJ1-5; no firm D call. Germline CDR1 SGDLS, CDR2 YYNGEE. Between the trimmed V and J ends, which lost 0 bases and 1 base, there was a span of 8 bases. The CDR3 runs to 15 residues. This CDR3 is CASSVGVGSNQPQHF. As DNA, the CDR3 is TGTGCCAGCAGCGTAGGTGTTGGAAGCAATCAGCCCCAGCATTTT. Full variable domain (outside the CDR3, taken from reference TRBV9 and TRBJ1-5): DSGVTQTPKHLITATGQRVTLRCSPRSGDLSVYWYQQSLDQGLQFLIQYYNGEERAKGNILERFSAQQFPDLHSELNLSSLELGDSALYFCASSVGVGSNQPQHFGDGTRLSIL.

On this clone itself: An end of the junction does not agree with germline; a read error may underlie this. Different DNA sequences within this sample yield the same CDR3. This chain uses TRBV10-3 with TRBJ1-2; the D is unclear. Looked up from germline, CDR1 is ENHRY and CDR2 is SYGVKD. This CDR3 contains 14 residues. The CDR3 region is CAISENVGGYGYTF. For the CDR3, the DNA is TGTGCTATCAGTGAGAATGTGGGTGGCTATGGCTACACCTTC.

The chain joins TRBV19 to TRBJ1-5; D not certain. Trimming cost V 5 bases and J 2 bases, with 10 bases left between them. CDR3 size: 14 residues. The germline V gene has CDR1 LNHDA and CDR2 SQIVND (reference sequence). The CDR3 here is CASSLREGNQPQHF. CDR3 sequence (DNA): TGTGCCAGTAGTCTGCGGGAGGGCAATCAGCCCCAGCATTTT.

CDR3 nucleotides: TGCAGCGTTGTAGGTAGTGGTCAGGAAACTCGCTTGAACTATGGCTACACCTTC. The encoded protein is CSVVGSGQETRLNYGYTF. V and J are TRBV29-1 and TRBJ1-2; D unresolved. The CDR3 loop spans 18 amino acids. CDR1 and CDR2 from the germline V gene are SQVTM and ANQGSEA. Deletions cut 4 bases from V and 2 bases from J, with 26 bases between. The full variable domain, with the rest looked up from reference TRBV29-1 and TRBJ1-2, is SAVISQKPSRDICQRGTSLTIQCQVDSQVTMMFWYRQQPGQSLTLIATANQGSEATYESGFVIDKFPISRPNLTFSTLTVSNMSPEDSSIYLCSVVGSGQETRLNYGYTFGSGTRLTVV.

CDR3 DNA sequence: TGTGCCAGCAGCTTAGTTCAGGGTGGCAGGTTTAGCAATCAGCCCCAGCATTTT. It is translated as CASSLVQGGRFSNQPQHF. The V and J genes are TRBV7-9 and TRBJ1-5, with a possible D match to TRBD1 (5 bases). The germline V gene encodes CDR1 SEHNR and CDR2 FQNEAQ (reference sequence). Trimming removed 1 base at V and 0 bases at J, with 16 bases between. The CDR3 consists of 18 residues.

This chain connects TRBV5-4 to TRBJ1-1; possibly TRBD1 for D (5 bases). V was trimmed by 3 bases and J by 6 bases, leaving 12 bases between them. CDR3 size: 13 residues. Germline V lookup: CDR1 SGHNT, CDR2 YYREEE (reference sequence). The chain's CDR3 is CASSWSQGSEAFF. The CDR3 bases are TGTGCCAGCAGCTGGTCCCAGGGTTCTGAAGCTTTCTTT.